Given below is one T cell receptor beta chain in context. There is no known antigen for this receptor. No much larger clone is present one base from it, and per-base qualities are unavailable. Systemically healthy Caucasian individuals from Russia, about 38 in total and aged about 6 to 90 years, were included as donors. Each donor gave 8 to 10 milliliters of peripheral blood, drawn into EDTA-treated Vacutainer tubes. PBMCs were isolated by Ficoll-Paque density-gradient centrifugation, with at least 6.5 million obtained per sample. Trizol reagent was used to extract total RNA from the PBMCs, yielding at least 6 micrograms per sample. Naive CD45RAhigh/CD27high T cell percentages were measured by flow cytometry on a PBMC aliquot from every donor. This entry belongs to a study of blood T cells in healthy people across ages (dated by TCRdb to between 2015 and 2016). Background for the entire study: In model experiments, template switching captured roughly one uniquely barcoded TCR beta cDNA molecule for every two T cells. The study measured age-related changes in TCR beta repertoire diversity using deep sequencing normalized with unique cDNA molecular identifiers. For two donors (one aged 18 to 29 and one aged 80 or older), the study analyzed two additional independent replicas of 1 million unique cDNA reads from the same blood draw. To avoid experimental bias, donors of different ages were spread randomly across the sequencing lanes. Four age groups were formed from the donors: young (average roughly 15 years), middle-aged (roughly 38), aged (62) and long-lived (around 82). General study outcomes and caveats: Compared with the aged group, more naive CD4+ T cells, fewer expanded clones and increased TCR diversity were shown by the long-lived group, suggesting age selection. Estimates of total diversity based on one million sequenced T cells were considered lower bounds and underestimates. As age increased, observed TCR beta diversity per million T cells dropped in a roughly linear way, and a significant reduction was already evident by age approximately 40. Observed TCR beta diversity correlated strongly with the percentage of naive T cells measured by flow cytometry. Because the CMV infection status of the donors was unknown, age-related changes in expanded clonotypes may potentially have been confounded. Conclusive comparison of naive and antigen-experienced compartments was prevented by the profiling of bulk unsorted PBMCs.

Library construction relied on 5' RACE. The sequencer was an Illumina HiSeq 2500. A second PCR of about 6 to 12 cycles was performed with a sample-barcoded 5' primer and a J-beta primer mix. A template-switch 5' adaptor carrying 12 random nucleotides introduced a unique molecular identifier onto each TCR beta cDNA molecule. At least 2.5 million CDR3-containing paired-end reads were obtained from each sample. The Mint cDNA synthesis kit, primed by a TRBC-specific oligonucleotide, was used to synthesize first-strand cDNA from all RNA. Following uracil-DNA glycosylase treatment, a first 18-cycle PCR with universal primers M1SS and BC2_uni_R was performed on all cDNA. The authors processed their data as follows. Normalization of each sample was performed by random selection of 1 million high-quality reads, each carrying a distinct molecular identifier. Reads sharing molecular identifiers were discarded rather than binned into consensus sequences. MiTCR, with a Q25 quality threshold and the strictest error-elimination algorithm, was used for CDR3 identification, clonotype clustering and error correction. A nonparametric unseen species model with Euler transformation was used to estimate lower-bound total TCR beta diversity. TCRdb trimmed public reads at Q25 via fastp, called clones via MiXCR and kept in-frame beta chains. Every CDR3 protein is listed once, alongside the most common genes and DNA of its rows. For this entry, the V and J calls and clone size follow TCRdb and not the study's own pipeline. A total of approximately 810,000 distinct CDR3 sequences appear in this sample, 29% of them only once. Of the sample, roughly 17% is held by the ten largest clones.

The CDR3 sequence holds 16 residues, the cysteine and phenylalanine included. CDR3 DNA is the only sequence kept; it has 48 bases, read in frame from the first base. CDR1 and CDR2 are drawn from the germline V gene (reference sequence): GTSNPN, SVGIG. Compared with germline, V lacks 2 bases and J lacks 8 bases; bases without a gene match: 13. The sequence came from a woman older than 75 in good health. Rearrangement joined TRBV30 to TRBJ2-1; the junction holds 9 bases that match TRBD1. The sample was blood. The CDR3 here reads CAWSKTRTGVHYEQFF. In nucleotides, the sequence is TGTGCCTGGAGTAAAACTCGGACAGGGGTCCATTATGAGCAGTTCTTC.